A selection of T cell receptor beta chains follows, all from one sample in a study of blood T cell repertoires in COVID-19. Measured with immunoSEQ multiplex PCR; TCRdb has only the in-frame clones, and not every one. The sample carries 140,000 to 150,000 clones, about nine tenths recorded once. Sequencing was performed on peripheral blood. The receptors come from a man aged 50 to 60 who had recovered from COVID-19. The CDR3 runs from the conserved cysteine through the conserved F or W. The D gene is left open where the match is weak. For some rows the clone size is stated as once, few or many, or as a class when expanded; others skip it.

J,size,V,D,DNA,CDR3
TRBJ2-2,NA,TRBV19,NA,TGTGCCAGTAGCTCCAGGGGGGACACCGGGGAGCTGTTTTTT,CASSSRGDTGELFF
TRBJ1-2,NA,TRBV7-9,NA,TGTGCCAGCAGCCTTTTGAGTGTGAACTATGGCTACACCTTC,CASSLLSVNYGYTF
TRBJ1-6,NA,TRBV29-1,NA,TGCAGCGTCCAACTAGGGGGTAATTCACCCCTCCACTTT,CSVQLGGNSPLHF
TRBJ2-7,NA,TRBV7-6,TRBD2,TGTGCCAGCAGCTTAGCCCGGGGGGATCCCTCCTACGAGCAGTACTTC,CASSLARGDPSYEQYF
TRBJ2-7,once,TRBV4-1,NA,TGCGCCAGCAGCCAAGATTGGTTAGAATTCACCTACGAGCAGTACTTC,CASSQDWLEFTYEQYF
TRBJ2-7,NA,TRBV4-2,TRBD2,TGTGCCAGCAGCCCCCAGGTAGCGGGCCCCTACGAGCAGTACTTC,CASSPQVAGPYEQYF
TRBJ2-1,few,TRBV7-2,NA,TGTGCCAGCAAGCTTGCGGGGTCCCACAATGAGCAGTTCTTC,CASKLAGSHNEQFF
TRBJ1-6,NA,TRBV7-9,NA,TGTGCCAGCAGCCCCCAATATAATTCACCCCTCCACTTT,CASSPQYNSPLHF
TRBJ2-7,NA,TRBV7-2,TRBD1,TGTGCCAGCAGCGCGGGACAGGGGGGCGTCTACGAGCAGTACTTC,CASSAGQGGVYEQYF
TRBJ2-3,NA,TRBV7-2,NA,TGTGCCAGCAGCTTCGGGGGAGTAGAAGATACGCAGTATTTT,CASSFGGVEDTQYF
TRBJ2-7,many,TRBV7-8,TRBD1,TGTGCCAGCAGCGAAACCGGGACAGCCTACGAGCAGTACTTC,CASSETGTAYEQYF
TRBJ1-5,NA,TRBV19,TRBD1,TGTGCCAGTAGCCCGGACAGGGGGCTTCATCAGCCCCAGCATTTT,CASSPDRGLHQPQHF
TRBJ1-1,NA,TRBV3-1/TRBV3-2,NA,TGTGCCAGCAGCCAATCCCCGGGGGAAGGAAGAGCTTTCTTT,CASSQSPGEGRAFF
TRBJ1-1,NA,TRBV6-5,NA,TGTGCCAGCAGTTACTCGAAGGGGGGGGAAGCTTTCTTT,CASSYSKGGEAFF
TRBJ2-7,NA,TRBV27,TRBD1,TGTGCCAGCAGTTTAAGGGGGCCACGGTACTACGAGCAGTACTTC,CASSLRGPRYYEQYF
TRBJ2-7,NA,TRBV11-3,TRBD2,TGTGCCAGCAGCTTAGGAGGGACTAGAGATGAGCAGTACTTC,CASSLGGTRDEQYF
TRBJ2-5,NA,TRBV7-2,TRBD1,TGTGCCAGCAGCTTAGCTGGACAGGGGCAAGAGACCCAGTACTTC,CASSLAGQGQETQYF
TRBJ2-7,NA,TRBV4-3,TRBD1,TGCGCCAGCAGCCAGGACAGGGCCCACGAGCAGTACTTC,CASSQDRAHEQYF
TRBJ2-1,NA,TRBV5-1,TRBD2,TGCGCCAGCAGCGCGACTAGCGGGGGGGCCCTGTCCGAGCAGTTCTTC,CASSATSGGALSEQFF
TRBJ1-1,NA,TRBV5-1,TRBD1,TGCGCCAGCAGCTTCGACCGGACAGGGGGGATCACTGAAGCTTTCTTT,CASSFDRTGGITEAFF
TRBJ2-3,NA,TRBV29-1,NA,TGCAGCGTCGATGCTGGCGGGCGAAACACAGATACGCAGTATTTT,CSVDAGGRNTDTQYF
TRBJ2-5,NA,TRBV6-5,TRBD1,TGTGCCAGCAGTACGGGACAGGGAGGAGAGACCCAGTACTTC,CASSTGQGGETQYF
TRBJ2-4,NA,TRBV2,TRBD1,TGTGCCAGCAGTGTAGCAGCGACAGGGAACATTCAGTACTTC,CASSVAATGNIQYF
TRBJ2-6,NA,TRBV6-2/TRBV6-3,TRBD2,TGTGCCAGCAGTCGGGGGGGAGCTGGCTCTGGGGCCAACGTCCTGACTTTC,CASSRGGAGSGANVLTF
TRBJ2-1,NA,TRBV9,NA,TGTGCCAGCAGCGTAGATGGGCACAATGAGCAGTTCTTC,CASSVDGHNEQFF
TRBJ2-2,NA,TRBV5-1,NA,TGCGCCAGCAGCTTTTCGGGGAACTCGGACACCGGGGAGCTGTTTTTT,CASSFSGNSDTGELFF
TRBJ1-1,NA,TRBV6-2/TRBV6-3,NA,TGTGCCAGCAGTTACGATGCCGGGAACACTGAAGCTTTCTTT,CASSYDAGNTEAFF
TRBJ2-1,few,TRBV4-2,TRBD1,TGTGCCAGCACCGGACAGGGCTACAATGAGCAGTTCTTC,CASTGQGYNEQFF
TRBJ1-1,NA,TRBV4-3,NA,TGCGCCAGCAGCCAAGAGCCACACAACACTGAAGCTTTCTTT,CASSQEPHNTEAFF
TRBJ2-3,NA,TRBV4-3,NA,TGCGCCAGCAGCCTTACACGGTTCCGGGAAACAGATACGCAGTATTTT,CASSLTRFRETDTQYF
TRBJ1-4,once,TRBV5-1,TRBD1,TGCGCCAGCAGCTCGTGGACAGGGCGGGCAACTAATGAAAAACTGTTTTTT,CASSSWTGRATNEKLFF
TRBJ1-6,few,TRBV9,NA,TGTGCCAGCAGCGTAGGAGAGAGTTCACCCCTCCACTTT,CASSVGESSPLHF
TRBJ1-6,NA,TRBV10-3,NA,TGTGCCATCAGTGAGTCGGGTCCAGGGGCTTATTCACCCCTCCACTTT,CAISESGPGAYSPLHF
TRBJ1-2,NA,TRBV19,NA,TGTGCCAGTAGTAAAGACAGATCGAACTATGGCTACACCTTC,CASSKDRSNYGYTF
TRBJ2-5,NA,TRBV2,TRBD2,TGTGCCAGCAGAAGCGGGGGCGAAGAGACCCAGTACTTC,CASRSGGEETQYF
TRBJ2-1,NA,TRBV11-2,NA,TGTGCCAGCAGCTTAGAAAGATACGGTGAGCAGTTCTTC,CASSLERYGEQFF
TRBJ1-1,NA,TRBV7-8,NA,TGTGCCAGCAGCTTAGGTCGGGGGGGATATCAGAACACTGAAGCTTTCTTT,CASSLGRGGYQNTEAFF
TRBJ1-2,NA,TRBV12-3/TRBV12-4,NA,TGTGCCAGCACATCCCCGCGGTGGCCTGGCTACACCTTC,CASTSPRWPGYTF
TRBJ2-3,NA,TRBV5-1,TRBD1,TGCGCCAGCAGATTCCCGACCGGACAGGGGGCGTTTGATACGCAGTATTTT,CASRFPTGQGAFDTQYF
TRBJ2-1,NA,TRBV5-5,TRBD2,TGTGCCAGCAGCCAAATAAAAGGACTAGGGTACAATGAGCAGTTCTTC,CASSQIKGLGYNEQFF
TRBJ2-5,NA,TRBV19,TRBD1,TGTGCCAGTAGTATAGAGTCCAGGGGGCTAGAGACCCAGTACTTC,CASSIESRGLETQYF
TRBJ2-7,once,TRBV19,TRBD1,TGTGCCAGTAGTATGGCCGGACAGGGAGCCTACGAGCAGTACTTC,CASSMAGQGAYEQYF
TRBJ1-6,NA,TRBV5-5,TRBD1,TGTGCCAGCCAGTCAGGGGGCTTCGATTCACCCCTCCACTTT,CASQSGGFDSPLHF
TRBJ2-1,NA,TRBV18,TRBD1,TGTGCCAGCTCTCAAATCCGGACAGGGTCAGGGAATGAGCAGTTCTTC,CASSQIRTGSGNEQFF
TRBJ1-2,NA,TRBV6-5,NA,TGTGCCAGCAGAGATACAGGGTTCTATGGCTACACCTTC,CASRDTGFYGYTF
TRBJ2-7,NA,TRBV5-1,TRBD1,TGCGCCAGCAGCTCCGGGGGACAGGCCTCCTACGAGCAGTACTTC,CASSSGGQASYEQYF
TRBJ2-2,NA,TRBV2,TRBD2,TGTGCCAGCCTAGCGGGTTCCGGGGAGCTGTTTTTT,CASLAGSGELFF
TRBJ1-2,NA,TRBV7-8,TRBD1,TGTGCCAGCAGCCCAAGGGTCGGGACAGGGTCAAACTATGGCTACACCTTC,CASSPRVGTGSNYGYTF
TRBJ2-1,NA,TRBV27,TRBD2,TGTGCCAGCAGTTCTAGCGGGGGCCTTTACAATGAGCAGTTCTTC,CASSSSGGLYNEQFF
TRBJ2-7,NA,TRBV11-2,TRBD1,TGTGCCAGCAGCTTATCGGGACAGGGCTACGAGCAGTACTTC,CASSLSGQGYEQYF
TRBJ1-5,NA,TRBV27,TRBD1,TGTGCCAGCAGTTTGGCACAGGGGACTCAGCCCCAGCATTTT,CASSLAQGTQPQHF
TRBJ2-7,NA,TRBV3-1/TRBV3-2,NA,TGTGCCAGCAGCCAAGATCCCCCTCCTCTCGAGCAGTACTTC,CASSQDPPPLEQYF
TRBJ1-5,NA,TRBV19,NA,TGTGCCAGTAACGCAGGGTTGAGCAATCAGCCCCAGCATTTT,CASNAGLSNQPQHF
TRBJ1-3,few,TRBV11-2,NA,TGTGCCAGCAGCTCTACCCGGGGGAACACCATATATTTT,CASSSTRGNTIYF
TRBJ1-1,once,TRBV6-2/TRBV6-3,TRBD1,TGTGCCAGCAGTTACGCAGGGGGCGCCGGCACTGAAGCTTTCTTT,CASSYAGGAGTEAFF